This T cell receptor (beta chain) originates from a study of OX40 agonist ivuxolimab in advanced cancers. Study in general: At roughly 80% male, the cohort had a mean age of 60 years, ranging from roughly 20 to 90. Treatment received earlier with anti-PD-1, anti-PD-L1 or anti-CTLA-4 agents was allowed, and under 50% had some. General study findings and limits: More expanded clones were found, on average, in CD8+ than in CD4+ T cells.

V shed 4 bases, J shed 2 bases, and the junction held 7 bases outside the gene matches. Per germline, CDR1 SGHDT and CDR2 YYEEEE. This CDR3 has 15 amino acids. Sampling of blood occurred at baseline, cycle 4 day 1, and cycle 7 day 1. Assay used: immunoSEQ multiplex PCR; TCRdb lists only in-frame clones, some missing. The table includes about 35,000 clones, 65% to 80% detected once. This clone was seen only once. Its antigen is not known. The TCR originated in an adult with an advanced solid tumor such as melanoma, head and neck, liver or kidney cancer. The chain employs TRBV5-6 and TRBJ2-7; 9 positions agree with TRBD1. The source was CD4+ or CD8+ T cells sorted from blood, collected in a trial of the OX40 agonist ivuxolimab. CDR3 sequence (DNA): TGTGCCAGCAGCCCGGGACAGGGTGCCGCCTACGAGCAGTACTTC. This sequence encodes CASSPGQGAAYEQYF.